The 22 T cell receptor beta chains below come from one sample, sequenced in a study of OX40 agonist ivuxolimab in advanced cancers. The table came from immunoSEQ multiplex PCR; TCRdb's copy has only in-frame clones and leaves some out. The sample carries tens of thousands of clones, roughly nine tenths recorded once. The source material was CD4+ or CD8+ T cells sorted from blood, sampled in a trial of the OX40 agonist ivuxolimab. These receptors originate from an adult with an advanced solid tumor such as melanoma, head and neck, liver or kidney cancer.

The V and J genes are TRBV1 and TRBJ2-1; TRBD2 reflects the table's D call only, with no check against the DNA. TRBV1 is a pseudogene locus. The CDR3 has 17 amino acids. CDR3 sequence reads: CTSPGSGGPPIYNEQFF. DNA of the CDR3: TGCACCTCCCCGGGTAGCGGGGGTCCCCCTATTTACAATGAGCAGTTCTTC.

The chain is built from TRBV7-9 and TRBJ2-3, with 13 nucleotides matching TRBD2. J gave up 2 bases and V 5 bases, and 4 bases lay outside the gene matches. The germline V gene encodes CDR1 SEHNR and CDR2 FQNEAQ (reference sequence). This CDR3 region has 16 residues. CDR3 amino acids: CASSLTSGGTTDTQYF. The CDR3 DNA reads as TGTGCCAGCAGCCTGACTAGCGGGGGGACCACAGATACGCAGTATTTT. Supplemented by reference TRBV7-9 and TRBJ2-3, the full variable domain reads DTGVSQNPRHKITKRGQNVTFRCDPISEHNRLYWYRQTLGQGPEFLTYFQNEAQLEKSRLLSDRFSAERPKGSFSTLEIQRTEQGDSAMYLCASSLTSGGTTDTQYFGPGTRLTVL.

The V and J genes are TRBV7-8 and TRBJ1-4, with 10 positions matching TRBD1. Germline V gene sequence: CDR1 SGHVS, CDR2 FQNEAQ. The V gene end was trimmed by 3 bases and the J gene end by 6 bases; junction bases not matched to a gene: 4. The CDR3 sequence is 15 residues long. The DNA for the CDR3 is TGTGCCAGCAGCTTTTACGGGACAGGGGATGAAAAACTGTTTTTT. As protein: CASSFYGTGDEKLFF.

The chain joins TRBV6-5 to TRBJ2-2, with a weak D call TRBD1 (6 bases). V was clipped by 7 bases and J by 1 base, with 10 bases between them. Germline CDR1 and CDR2: MNHEY and SVGAGI. The CDR3 is made up of 14 amino acids. CDR3 protein: CASTGQLNTGELFF. DNA of the CDR3: TGTGCCAGCACAGGACAGTTGAACACCGGGGAGCTGTTTTTT.

The rearrangement uses TRBV6-4 and TRBJ2-3; 10 nucleotides line up with TRBD2. V shed 8 bases and J 1 base; nucleotides not matched to a gene: 6. CDR1 is MRHNA and CDR2 is SNTAGT in the germline V gene. The CDR3 contains 15 residues. The DNA for the CDR3 is TGTGCCAGCTCCTATACTAGCGGGGGCACAGATACGCAGTATTTT. It specifies CASSYTSGGTDTQYF.

The rearrangement joins TRBV15 to TRBJ2-3, with TRBD1 matching over 7 bases. With 3 bases clipped from V and 3 bases from J, the junction kept 9 bases outside the gene matches. Germline loops: CDR1 LNHNV, CDR2 YYDKDF (reference sequence). The CDR3 has 16 residues. CDR3 amino acids: CATSSRTGLGTDTQYF. DNA of the CDR3: TGTGCCACCAGCAGCCGGACAGGCTTGGGGACAGATACGCAGTATTTT.

The rearrangement uses TRBV9 and TRBJ1-2; TRBD1 matches at 8 bases. The CDR3 consists of 16 residues. After removal of 2 bases from V and 5 bases from J, the junction contained 11 bases not matched to a gene. The V gene's germline CDR1 is SGDLS and CDR2 YYNGEE. The CDR3 protein is CASSVGQAFYYYGYTF. The CDR3 DNA reads as TGTGCCAGCAGCGTGGGACAGGCCTTTTATTATTATGGCTACACCTTC.

The chain employs TRBV6-1 and TRBJ2-7, with a weak D call TRBD2 (6 bases). The CDR3 is 14 amino acids. V was clipped by 5 bases and J by 6 bases, with 17 bases between them. Germline lookup yields CDR1 MNHNS and CDR2 SASEGT. CDR3 DNA sequence: TGTGCCAGCAGTTCGGGACTGGCGGCCTTCGAGCAGTACTTC. Encoded protein: CASSSGLAAFEQYF.

The chain combines TRBV27 with TRBJ1-1, with a possible D match to TRBD1 (5 bases). The CDR3 has 18 residues. Germline V gives CDR1 MNHEY, CDR2 SMNVEV (reference sequence). Trimming pared 2 bases from V and 4 bases from J, leaving 23 bases between. The DNA for the CDR3 is TGTGCCAGCAGTTTAATCCTTTGGGGGGACGGCGTGGGCACTGAAGCTTTCTTT. It codes for CASSLILWGDGVGTEAFF.

This clone was seen only once. V and J are TRBV6-4 and TRBJ1-3; D not resolved. Trimming stripped 3 bases from V and 0 bases from J, with 9 bases between. Germline-derived CDR1 and CDR2 are MRHNA and SNTAGT. The CDR3 contains 15 residues. This CDR3 reads CASSEGEYSGNTIYF. The CDR3 DNA reads TGTGCCAGCAGTGAGGGCGAATACTCTGGAAACACCATATATTTT.

The gene calls are TRBV9 and TRBJ2-1; D remains unclear. CDR3 size: 12 residues. Germline V gene sequence: CDR1 SGDLS, CDR2 YYNGEE. Trimming shortened V by 1 base and J by 7 bases, and 6 bases separated the two germline ends. The CDR3, as DNA: TGTGCCAGCAGCGTACAGGAGAATGAGCAGTTCTTC. Amino acid sequence: CASSVQENEQFF.

The rearrangement links TRBV5-1 to TRBJ2-7; D not certain. Looked up from germline, CDR1 is SGHRS and CDR2 is YFSETQ. V was shortened by 0 bases and J by 0 bases, with 7 bases between the two germline ends. The CDR3 has 14 amino acids. The CDR3 coding sequence is TGCGCCAGCAGCTTGGAGGCCGTCTCCTACGAGCAGTACTTC. It translates to CASSLEAVSYEQYF.

A single count supports this clone. The chain is built from TRBV5-6 and TRBJ1-1; D unresolved. CDR3 length equals 12 residues. Germline assignment: CDR1 SGHDT and CDR2 YYEEEE. Trimming removed 0 bases from V and 6 bases from J, with 6 bases in between. CDR3 in amino acids: CASSLGDAEAFF. CDR3 DNA: TGTGCCAGCAGCTTGGGTGACGCTGAAGCTTTCTTT. The whole variable domain, filled in from reference TRBV5-6 and TRBJ1-1, reads DAGVTQSPTHLIKTRGQQVTLRCSPKSGHDTVSWYQQALGQGPQFIFQYYEEEERQRGNFPDRFSGHQFPNYSSELNVNALLLGDSALYLCASSLGDAEAFFGQGTRLTVV.

The rearrangement uses TRBV7-9 and TRBJ2-7; D not certain. This CDR3 spans 13 amino acids. V lost 1 base to trimming and J lost 3 bases, with 7 bases between them. Germline loops: CDR1 SEHNR, CDR2 FQNEAQ (reference sequence). The chain's CDR3 is CASSLGADYEQYF. The CDR3 nucleotides read TGTGCCAGCAGCTTAGGAGCTGACTACGAGCAGTACTTC.

The rearrangement joins TRBV5-8 to TRBJ1-6; 8 bases agree with TRBD1. Germline V gene sequence: CDR1 SGHTS, CDR2 YDEGEE. The V segment lost 3 bases and the J segment 10 bases; nucleotides outside the gene matches: 12. This CDR3 has 16 residues. Here the CDR3 reads CASSSPDRGWDSPLHF. CDR3 in DNA: TGTGCCAGCAGCTCCCCAGACAGGGGATGGGACTCACCCCTCCACTTT.

This clone was found once. This chain links TRBV6-1 with TRBJ2-5; D is possibly TRBD1 or TRBD2 (6 bases each). V shed 3 bases and J shed 9 bases, with 8 bases lying between them. The CDR3 has 11 amino acids. Germline assignment: CDR1 MNHNS and CDR2 SASEGT. This chain's CDR3 is CASSDGGPQYF. The DNA for the CDR3 is TGTGCCAGCAGTGATGGGGGGCCCCAGTACTTC.

This clone was found a few times. The chain links TRBV19 to TRBJ1-1, with D maybe TRBD1 (5 bases). V was trimmed by 3 bases and J by 5 bases, leaving 13 bases between them. From germline, CDR1 is LNHDA and CDR2 SQIVND (reference sequence). The CDR3 runs to 14 residues. CDR3 sequence (DNA): TGTGCCAGTAGTATCGGGGCGGACTGGACTGAAGCTTTCTTT. It specifies CASSIGADWTEAFF.

The chain joins TRBV19 to TRBJ1-1, with D possibly matching TRBD1 (6 bases). Per germline, CDR1 LNHDA and CDR2 SQIVND (reference sequence). The CDR3 length is 12 residues. Deletions cut 7 bases from V and 7 bases from J, with 13 bases between. CDR3 sequence (DNA): TGTGCCAGTATAACGACAGGCGGTGAAGCTTTCTTT. Amino acid sequence: CASITTGGEAFF.

The chain has TRBV7-9 and TRBJ2-1; 7 bases are a match to TRBD2. Looked up from germline, CDR1 is SEHNR and CDR2 is FQNEAQ (reference sequence). The CDR3 covers 15 residues. The junction had 7 bases not matched to a gene; V was cut back by 5 bases and J by 3 bases. The CDR3 sequence: CASSPSGTNYNEQFF. The DNA of the CDR3 is TGTGCCAGCAGCCCAAGCGGGACTAACTACAATGAGCAGTTCTTC.

The CDR3 reads CASSLRGQGRDQPQHF. CDR3 coding DNA: TGTGCCAGCAGCTTAAGGGGACAGGGGAGGGATCAGCCCCAGCATTTT. The rearrangement uses TRBV13 and TRBJ1-5; the match to TRBD1 covers 10 bases. Per the germline V gene, CDR1 is PRHDT and CDR2 is FYEKMQ (reference sequence). J gave up 5 bases and V 2 bases, and 6 bases lay outside the gene matches. The CDR3 sequence is 16 residues long. Combining the CDR3 with reference TRBV13 and TRBJ1-5 gives the whole variable domain AAGVIQSPRHLIKEKRETATLKCYPIPRHDTVYWYQQGPGQDPQFLISFYEKMQSDKGSIPDRFSAQQFSDYHSELNMSSLELGDSALYFCASSLRGQGRDQPQHFGDGTRLSIL.

The V call is TRBV7-9, the J call TRBJ1-6; D remains ambiguous. V was cut by 1 base and J by 10 bases, with 11 bases left in between. This CDR3 region has 14 residues. The V gene's germline CDR1 is SEHNR and CDR2 FQNEAQ (reference sequence). For the CDR3, the DNA is TGTGCCAGCAGCTTAGTGCAGGTTAACTCACCCCTCCACTTT. Encoded protein: CASSLVQVNSPLHF. Full variable domain (missing parts from reference TRBV7-9 and TRBJ1-6): DTGVSQNPRHKITKRGQNVTFRCDPISEHNRLYWYRQTLGQGPEFLTYFQNEAQLEKSRLLSDRFSAERPKGSFSTLEIQRTEQGDSAMYLCASSLVQVNSPLHFGNGTRLTVT.

The chain is built from TRBV6-1 and TRBJ2-2; 8 positions agree with TRBD1. The V gene end was trimmed by 2 bases and the J gene end by 1 base; junction bases not matched to a gene: 6. CDR1 and CDR2 (germline): MNHNS, SASEGT. This CDR3 region has 17 residues. The CDR3 spells CASSESLGTGNTGELFF. The CDR3 DNA reads TGTGCCAGCAGTGAATCGCTCGGGACAGGGAACACCGGGGAGCTGTTTTTT.